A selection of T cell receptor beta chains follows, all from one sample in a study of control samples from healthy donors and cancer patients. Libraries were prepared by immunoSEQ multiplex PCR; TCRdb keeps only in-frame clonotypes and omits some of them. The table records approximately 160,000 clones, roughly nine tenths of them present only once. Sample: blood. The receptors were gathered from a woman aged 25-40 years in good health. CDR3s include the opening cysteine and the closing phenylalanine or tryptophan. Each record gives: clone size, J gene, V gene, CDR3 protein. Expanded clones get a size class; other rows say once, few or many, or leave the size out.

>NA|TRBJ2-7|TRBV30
CAWSYTGRSSYEQYF
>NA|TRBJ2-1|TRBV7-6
CASSLKGRASGSGNEQFF
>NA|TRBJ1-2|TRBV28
CASRKGSNYGYTF
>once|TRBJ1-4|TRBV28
CASQYRDWGEKLFF
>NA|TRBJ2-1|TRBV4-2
CASSQGSPTYNEQFF
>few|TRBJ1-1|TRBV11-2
CASRSIARQRAFF
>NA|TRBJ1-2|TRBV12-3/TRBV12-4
CASSLSREHGYTF
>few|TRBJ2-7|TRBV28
CASSFSGSSYEQYF
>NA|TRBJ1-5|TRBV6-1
CASSESAGGSQPQHF
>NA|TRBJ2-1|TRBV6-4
CATQADLSYNEQFF
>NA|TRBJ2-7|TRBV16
CASSQNRDLGEQYF
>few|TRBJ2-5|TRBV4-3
CASSQERGNQETQYF
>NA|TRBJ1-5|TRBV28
CASYPDRGGNQPQHF
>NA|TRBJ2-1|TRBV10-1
CASSESRGGMDEQFF
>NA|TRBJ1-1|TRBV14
CASSLSPRGDTEAFF
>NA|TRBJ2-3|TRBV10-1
CASSCWGGTGVYSDTQYF
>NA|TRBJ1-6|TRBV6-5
CASSYLDGNNSPLHF
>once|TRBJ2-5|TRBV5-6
CASSDRGLETQYF
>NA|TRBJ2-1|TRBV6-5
CASSKNRDSYNEQFF
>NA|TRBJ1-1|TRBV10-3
CAISLGQQNTEAFF
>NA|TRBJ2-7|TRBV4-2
CASSQAYPSYEQYF
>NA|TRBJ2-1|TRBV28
CATTSSGRPSSYNEQFF